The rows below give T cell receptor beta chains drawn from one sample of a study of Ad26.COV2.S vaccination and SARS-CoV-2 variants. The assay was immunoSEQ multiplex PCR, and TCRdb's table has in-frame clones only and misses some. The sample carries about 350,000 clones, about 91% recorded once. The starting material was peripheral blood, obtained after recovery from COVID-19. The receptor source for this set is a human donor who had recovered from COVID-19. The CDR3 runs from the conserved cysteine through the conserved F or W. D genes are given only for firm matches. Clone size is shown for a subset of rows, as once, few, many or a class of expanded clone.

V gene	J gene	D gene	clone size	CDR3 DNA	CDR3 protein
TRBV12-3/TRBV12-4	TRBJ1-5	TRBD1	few	TGTGCCAGCAGTTGGACAGGGAATCAGCCCCAGCATTTT	CASSWTGNQPQHF
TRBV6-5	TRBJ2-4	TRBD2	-	TGTGCCAGCAGTCCCCGGGGGGGGTTCGGGAACATTCAGTACTTC	CASSPRGGFGNIQYF
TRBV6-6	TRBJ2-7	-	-	TGTGCCAGCAGCAACGGACAGATTATGGAGCAGTACTTC	CASSNGQIMEQYF
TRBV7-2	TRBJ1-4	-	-	TGTGCCAGCAACCAACAGGGCCCTAATGAAAAACTGTTTTTT	CASNQQGPNEKLFF
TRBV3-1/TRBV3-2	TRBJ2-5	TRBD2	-	TGTGCCAGCAGCCTTTTGGGGGGGGGTGGTGAGACCCAGTACTTC	CASSLLGGGGETQYF
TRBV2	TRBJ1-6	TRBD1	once	TGTGCCAGCAGAAGGGCCCTGACAGGGAGTTCACCCCTCCACTTT	CASRRALTGSSPLHF
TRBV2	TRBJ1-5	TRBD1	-	TGTGCCAGCAGTGACGCACAGGGGTGGAAGCCCCAGCATTTT	CASSDAQGWKPQHF
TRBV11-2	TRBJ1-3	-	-	TGTGCCAGCAGCCCATCGGGACGACCCAAGAGCTCTGGAAACACCATATATTTT	CASSPSGRPKSSGNTIYF
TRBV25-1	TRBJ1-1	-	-	TGTGCCAGCAGTTTACGGGGAGGAGGGACTGAAGCTTTCTTT	CASSLRGGGTEAFF
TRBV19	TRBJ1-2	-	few	TGTGCCAGTAGTCCCAGTCTTGTAGGGGGCTACACCTTC	CASSPSLVGGYTF
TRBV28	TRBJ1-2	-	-	TGTGCCAGCAGTTTATCAGTGATCAACTATGGCTACACCTTC	CASSLSVINYGYTF
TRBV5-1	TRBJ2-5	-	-	TGCGCCAGCAGCTTGGCAGGCGGAGCGACCCAGTACTTC	CASSLAGGATQYF
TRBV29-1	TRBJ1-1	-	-	TGCAGCGTTGCAGGGTTCACTGAAGCTTTCTTT	CSVAGFTEAFF
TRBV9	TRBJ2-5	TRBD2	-	TGTGCCAGCAGCGTAGTCGGGGGGAAGGGCGAGACCCAGTACTTC	CASSVVGGKGETQYF
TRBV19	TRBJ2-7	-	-	TGTGCCAGTAGTCCGGGTACCCCCTACGAGCAGTACTTC	CASSPGTPYEQYF
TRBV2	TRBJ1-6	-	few	TGTGCCAGCAGAGAGGACATTAATTCACCCCTCCACTTT	CASREDINSPLHF
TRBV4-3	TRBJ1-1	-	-	TGCGCCAGCAGCCAAAGCGGGTTGGCTGAAGCTTTCTTT	CASSQSGLAEAFF
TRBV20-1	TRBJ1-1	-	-	TGCAGTGCTAGTAACCCCGGTGGGACTGAAGCTTTCTTT	CSASNPGGTEAFF
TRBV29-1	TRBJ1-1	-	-	TGCAGCGTTGTAGGTACAGGGAGACAAACTGAAGCTTTCTTT	CSVVGTGRQTEAFF
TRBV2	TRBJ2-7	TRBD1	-	TGTGCCAGCAAACCGGGACAGGCATACGAGCAGTACTTC	CASKPGQAYEQYF
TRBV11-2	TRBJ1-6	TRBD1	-	TGTGCCAGCAGCCTCCCGGACAGGGGGCCGCGTAATTCACCCCTCCACTTT	CASSLPDRGPRNSPLHF
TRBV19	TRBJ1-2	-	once	TGTGCCAGTAAGATAATGATCTATGGCTACACCTTC	CASKIMIYGYTF
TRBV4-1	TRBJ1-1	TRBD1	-	TGCGCCAGCAGCCTCCGGGGACAGATGAACACTGAAGCTTTCTTT	CASSLRGQMNTEAFF
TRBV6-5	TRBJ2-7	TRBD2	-	TGTGCCAGCAGTTACTCTCGCGGGGGGTACGAGCAGTACTTC	CASSYSRGGYEQYF
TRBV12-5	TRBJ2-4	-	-	TGTGCTAGTGGTTTGGCGTCAGGGCAGGGGATAGGAAACATTCAGTACTTC	CASGLASGQGIGNIQYF
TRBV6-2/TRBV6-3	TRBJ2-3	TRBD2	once	TGTGCCAGCAGTTATTCGCGACGAGACGCGGGGGGCCACACAGATACGCAGTATTTT	CASSYSRRDAGGHTDTQYF